A single T cell receptor (beta chain) is shown here with its context. Its antigen remains unknown. Treatment given: some 20 received Ad26.COV2.S at low or high dose, single or two shots; roughly five received placebo; per-sample allocation not given. Samples analyzed were those drawn on day 63 after the first vaccine or placebo injection. At a Boston site, the person donating was an adult of 18-55 years. This vaccine is an Ad26 vector that expresses the Wuhan-strain SARS-CoV-2 spike. The data stem from a study of Ad26.COV2.S vaccination and SARS-CoV-2 variants. Across the study: The authors gave Ad26.COV2.S intramuscularly, either once or twice 56 days apart.

The CDR3 totals 16 residues. With V trimmed by 2 bases and J by 2 bases, 9 bases remained unmatched. Per the germline V gene, CDR1 is MNHEY and CDR2 is SMNVEV (reference sequence). General observations from the study: Responses of spike-specific T cells (both CD8+ and CD4+) reportedly showed substantial breadth after vaccination.

Libraries were prepared by immunoSEQ multiplex PCR; TCRdb keeps only in-frame clonotypes and omits some of them. Of 300,000 to 400,000 clones listed, approximately 90% are singletons. The material sequenced was peripheral blood, taken in a trial of Ad26.COV2.S vaccine versus placebo. This TCR was sampled from a person between 18 and 59 years old who received the Ad26.COV2.S COVID-19 vaccine or a placebo. The chain carries TRBV27 and TRBJ2-7; the match to TRBD1 covers 7 bases. The CDR3 DNA follows: TGTGCCAGCAGTTTAAAGGGTCGGGACAGTCCCTACGAGCAGTACTTC. Protein product: CASSLKGRDSPYEQYF.